This T cell receptor beta chain was sequenced during a study of OX40 agonist ivuxolimab in advanced cancers. Study-wide results and limits: There was clonal expansion of CD4+ and CD8+ blood T cells by week 6 at 0.1 to 3.0 mg/kg. Relatively little clonal expansion, among the lowest observed, appeared in partial responders at 0.1-3.0 mg/kg.

Autoimmune disease history or systemic immunosuppression was exclusionary. On this clone itself: Its antigen remains unidentified.

The germline V gene has CDR1 SGHRS and CDR2 YFSETQ. The V gene lost 0 bases and the J gene lost 2 bases, with 8 bases spanning the gap. The CDR3 extends over 15 amino acids. Sequencing was performed with immunoSEQ multiplex PCR; in TCRdb, only in-frame clones are kept and a portion is missing. The table lists roughly 60,000 clones, about 89% of them singletons. The origin of this receptor is an adult with an advanced solid tumor such as melanoma, head and neck, liver or kidney cancer. The sample in question was CD4+ or CD8+ T cells sorted from blood, obtained in a trial of the OX40 agonist ivuxolimab. The chain combines TRBV5-1 with TRBJ1-4; D unresolved. For the CDR3, the DNA is TGCGCCAGCAGCTTGGATCTGGGGACTAATGAAAAACTGTTTTTT. Protein product: CASSLDLGTNEKLFF.